The T cell receptor beta chain under discussion was sequenced for a study of vaccination effects on CD4 cells after COVID-19 (dated by TCRdb to between 2021 and 2024). Study-wide context: Post-vaccine samples across the study were collected a median of 72 days after the second dose, with a range of 14 to 241. SARS-CoV-2 spike-specific CD4+ TCR repertoires from before and after mRNA vaccination were compared in COVID-19 convalescent patients and in infection-naive vaccine recipients. A total of 10 COVID-19 convalescent patients and a handful of SARS-CoV-2-naive healthy vaccine recipients were included in the full study. The Oncomine TCR Beta short-read assay on an Illumina iSeq 100 was used to sequence cultures from other donors in the study.

In the ViraFEST assay, PBMC were stimulated with viral peptide pools, and TCR sequencing was then used to find antigen-specific CD4+ T cell clonotypes based on their expansion. After approximately eleven days of culture, CD4+ T cells were isolated with the EasySep CD4+ T cell isolation kit. Each participant got two doses of an mRNA SARS-CoV-2 vaccine, either BNT162b2 or mRNA-1273. Negative nucleocapsid antibody results before and after vaccination confirmed that the healthy vaccine recipients had no prior SARS-CoV-2 infection. A few million PBMC per well were cultured with around 9.8 ug/ml peptides in IMDM containing roughly 5% human AB serum, about 9 IU/ml IL-2 and gentamicin. On days 3 and 7, half of the culture medium was replaced with fresh IL-2-containing medium. Unless otherwise noted, each peptide stimulation condition was cultured in triplicate wells. PBMC were separated from whole blood using Ficoll-Paque Plus gradient centrifugation and were then either cryopreserved at -140C or used fresh. The spike proteins of SARS-CoV-2 and of the common cold coronaviruses HCoV-NL63, HCoV-OC43 and HCoV-229E were spanned by overlapping peptide pools. The QIAamp micro DNA kit was used to extract genomic DNA from the cultured CD4+ T cells.

Comments on this clone: Its antigen specificity is not known. No per-base quality is available; no much larger clone lies one base away.

V gives up 3 bases and J gives up 1 base, and the segment between their germline ends measures 7 bases. Its CDR3 holds 14 amino acids, cysteine through phenylalanine. CDR3 DNA only is kept here, 42 bases in frame from base 1. Looking up the germline V gene (reference sequence) yields CDR1 LGHDT and CDR2 YNNKEL. The library was made by the immunoSEQ multiplex PCR assay. DNA from the cultured and isolated CD4+ T cells underwent TCR beta CDR3 sequencing. Concerning the study's data processing: Non-productive TCR sequences were discarded, and reads were trimmed to the CDR3 region, with only CDR3s of 7 or more amino acids retained. Antigen-specific clonotypes were identified using the MANAFEST web app by comparison of expansion in peptide wells against reference cultures. To be called positive, a clone needed expansion at FDR<0.05 compared with the reference and with all other wells, an odds ratio greater than 5, and a frequency greater than 0.1% in two replicate wells. Clonotypes significantly expanded in SARS-CoV-2 spike wells and in at least one common cold coronavirus spike condition were defined as cross-reactive. CDR3 similarity was assessed by Levenshtein distance using the stringdist R package, and unrooted trees were constructed with ape in R 3.6.1. What TCRdb holds here is the immuneACCESS table cut down to in-frame rearrangements. Part of the clones is not present; checked against another copy, under half of the missing clones reflect an unresolved V gene, and the others are unexplained. V, J and clone size were drawn from that table, and D and trimming were deduced from the DNA. Within this sample are tens of thousands of clones, with around four fifths of them counted one time only. About 0.91% of the sample is held by the ten biggest clonotypes.

Study-wide conclusions, independent of this receptor: In healthy vaccine recipients, vaccine-induced clones were almost all SARS-CoV-2 mono-reactive, with only 1 of 255 being cross-reactive with common cold coronaviruses. Marked clonal contraction was observed in both infection-induced and vaccine-induced clones at late post-vaccination timepoints, consistent with waning T cell responses. The study was limited by a small number of convalescent patients, and early post-infection timepoints were lacking.

The chain was built from TRBV3-1 (or the pseudogene TRBV3-2) and TRBJ1-5; no D gene can be assigned with confidence. The receptor was isolated from a human donor who received a COVID-19 vaccine. The source was CD4+ T cells from PBMCs cultured with HCoV-OC43 spike peptides, collected after COVID-19 vaccination. Explained via the paper, the cell subset or site label denotes: HCoV-OC43 spike overlapping peptide pool stimulation. The CDR3 is CASSQFESNQPQHF. DNA sequence: TGTGCCAGCAGCCAGTTTGAGAGCAATCAGCCCCAGCATTTT.